This TCR beta chain was sequenced during a study of response to subunit inactivated influenza vaccine. The CDR3 loop spans 15 amino acids. Deletions cut 5 bases from V and 4 bases from J, with 17 bases between. The germline V gene encodes CDR1 LNHNV and CDR2 YYDKDF (reference sequence). Study results and limitations: Authors suggested each seasonal flu vaccination may recruit only limited numbers of new T cells.

TCRdb re-called the RT-PCR reads with MiXCR, one entry per CDR3 protein. The data hold about 650,000 distinct CDR3 sequences, with around 13% observed a single time. A note on this clonotype: Its specificity is unknown.

This clonotype was sampled from a man aged 50-60 years who received an inactivated influenza vaccine. The rearrangement uses TRBV15 and TRBJ1-2; D perhaps matches TRBD1 (6 bases). This material consisted of PBMCs from blood, taken 14 days before vaccination. For the CDR3, the DNA is TGTGCCACCAGCGTCTCAGTCGGGGGCACCTATGGCTACACCTTC. This gives the protein CATSVSVGGTYGYTF. Drawing the rest from reference TRBV15 and TRBJ1-2, the complete variable domain is DAMVIQNPRYQVTQFGKPVTLSCSQTLNHNVMYWYQQKSSQAPKLLFHYYDKDFNNEADTPDNFQSRRPNTSFCFLDIRSPGLGDTAMYLCATSVSVGGTYGYTFGSGTRLTVV.